This note documents a single T cell receptor (beta chain) sequence. The CDR3 is 19 amino acids. Germline lookup yields CDR1 SGHVS and CDR2 FQNEAQ. The trim removed 1 base at V and 8 bases at J, leaving 19 bases unmatched. This entry belongs to a study of blood T cell repertoires in COVID-19. Original processing notes: The assay estimated nucleated cells by amplifying reference gene primers. The data were produced by immunoSEQ multiplex PCR, yet TCRdb's version contains in-frame clones alone and is incomplete. The V and J calls and the clone size are those of that table, but D and trimming were determined from the DNA. Of about 240,000 clones in the sample, about 86% are singletons; the top ten hold about 3.3%.

V usage is TRBV7-8 and J usage is TRBJ2-7; 11 nucleotides match TRBD2. This receptor was identified in a woman between 40 and 50 years old with acute COVID-19. Sequencing input: PBMCs or T cells enriched from blood (not recorded which). The CDR3 DNA follows: TGTGCCAGCAGCTTAGGTCAGGTAGCGGGAGGGCCCAGTACTTCCAAGCAGTACTTC. It specifies CASSLGQVAGGPSTSKQYF.